The 12 T cell receptor beta chains presented below share a single source sample, sequenced in a study of cytomegalovirus exposure and HLA in healthy donors. 13 Jbeta primers and 60 Vbeta primers were used for the PCR. Only in-frame clones appear in the TCRdb table, and some are missing; sequencing was by immunoSEQ multiplex PCR. The profile shows under 150,000 clones, approximately 67% of them singletons. Sequencing was done on a sample of PBMCs. These receptors came from a young man in good health and CMV-seropositive.

The chain joins TRBV10-2 to TRBJ1-6; D is undetermined. Germline values: CDR1 WSHSY, CDR2 SAAADI. The CDR3 is 14 amino acids. V dropped 6 bases and J dropped 0 bases, with 6 bases sitting between them. Here the CDR3 DNA reads TGCGCCAGCAGGGGGAGCTCCTATAATTCACCCCTCCACTTT. Protein sequence: CASRGSSYNSPLHF.

V gene TRBV7-9 combines with J gene TRBJ1-6; 9 bases map to TRBD1. The CDR3 sequence is 15 residues long. Germline V lookup: CDR1 SEHNR, CDR2 FQNEAQ (reference sequence). V shed 5 bases, J shed 10 bases, and the junction held 9 bases outside the gene matches. CDR3 sequence (DNA): TGTGCCAGCAGCCCCGGGGACAGGGTGAACTCACCCCTCCACTTT. Protein product: CASSPGDRVNSPLHF.

CDR3 nucleotide sequence: TGTGCCAGCAGCGTAGGGGGGCCACCCTACAATGAGCAGTTCTTC. Translated: CASSVGGPPYNEQFF. The V and J genes are TRBV9 and TRBJ2-1; D might be TRBD1 (6 bases). Germline lookup yields CDR1 SGDLS and CDR2 YYNGEE. This CDR3 has 15 amino acids. V was clipped by 0 bases and J by 2 bases, with 9 bases between them.

V gene TRBV4-2 combines with J gene TRBJ1-1; 9 nucleotides match TRBD1. Trimming removed 4 bases from V and 4 bases from J; junction bases left unmatched: 7. The CDR3 covers 15 residues. CDR1 and CDR2 (germline): LGHNA, YNFKEQ. The CDR3 DNA reads as TGTGCCAGCAGCCTGGGACAGGGATTGGTCACTGAAGCTTTCTTT. Its protein is CASSLGQGLVTEAFF.

The chain links TRBV5-1 to TRBJ1-2; perhaps TRBD1 as D (5 bases). CDR1 and CDR2 (germline): SGHRS, YFSETQ. Trimming pared 4 bases from V and 5 bases from J, leaving 12 bases between. The CDR3 has 13 residues. The CDR3 DNA sequence: TGCGCCAGCAGCCGCCCCGGGGGGTATGGCTACACCTTC. Protein: CASSRPGGYGYTF.

This rearrangement joins TRBV27 to TRBJ1-6, with D perhaps TRBD1 (5 bases). From germline, CDR1 is MNHEY and CDR2 SMNVEV (reference sequence). V dropped 7 bases and J dropped 8 bases, with 21 bases sitting between them. The CDR3 covers 16 residues. Here the CDR3 DNA reads TGTGCCAGCACCCCCTTGGGGGGGGTACTATATTCACCCCTCCACTTT. This translates into CASTPLGGVLYSPLHF.

The chain is built from TRBV28 and TRBJ1-3; D remains ambiguous. Trimming shortened V by 6 bases and J by 4 bases, and 13 bases separated the two germline ends. CDR1 and CDR2 (germline): MDHEN, SYDVKM. CDR3 size: 14 residues. CDR3 sequence reads: CASSSPGGGNTIYF. The CDR3 region has the DNA TGTGCCAGCAGCTCCCCGGGAGGGGGAAACACCATATATTTT.

V usage is TRBV5-6 and J usage is TRBJ2-7, with D perhaps TRBD2 (6 bases). V was clipped by 0 bases and J by 0 bases, with 10 bases between them. The germline CDR1 and CDR2 sequences are SGHDT and YYEEEE. CDR3 size: 15 residues. The CDR3 loop reads CASSLVGGSSYEQYV. The DNA of the CDR3 is TGTGCCAGCAGCTTGGTCGGGGGAAGCTCCTACGAGCAGTACGTC.

The sample holds one count of this clone. The V and J genes are TRBV11-2 and TRBJ2-5, with 8 bases fitting TRBD1. V was pared by 5 bases and J by 0 bases, with 5 bases of the junction left unmatched. CDR3 length: 15 residues. CDR1 and CDR2 (germline): SGHAT, FQNNGV. The CDR3 DNA reads as TGTGCCAGCAGCCTAAACAGGGGGAACCAAGAGACCCAGTACTTC. Translation: CASSLNRGNQETQYF.

A few counts support this clone. The rearrangement links TRBV5-1 to TRBJ2-1; the D gene is possibly TRBD1 (5 bases). Trimming removed 1 base at V and 3 bases at J, with 11 bases between. Germline V gives CDR1 SGHRS, CDR2 YFSETQ. CDR3 size: 15 residues. The chain's CDR3 is CASSLTGSLYNEQFF. The CDR3 bases are TGCGCCAGCAGCTTGACAGGATCGCTCTACAATGAGCAGTTCTTC.

This clone appeared a few times. The V and J genes are TRBV6-5 and TRBJ1-1, with 8 bases matching TRBD1. This CDR3 is built from 14 residues. Germline values: CDR1 MNHEY, CDR2 SVGAGI. J lost 6 bases, V lost 5 bases, and 8 bases had no gene match. The CDR3 protein is CASSPWTGSSEAFF. As DNA, the CDR3 is TGTGCCAGCAGTCCCTGGACAGGGTCCTCTGAAGCTTTCTTT.

V usage is TRBV7-9 and J usage is TRBJ1-2; D ambiguous. Trimming removed 4 bases from V and 8 bases from J, with 11 bases in between. The CDR3 spans 12 residues. CDR1 is SEHNR, CDR2 FQNEAQ, per germline (reference sequence). For the CDR3, the DNA is TGTGCCAGCAGCTCCCGCGGGTTAGGCTACACCTTC. It is translated as CASSSRGLGYTF.